Shown below are 25 T cell receptor beta chains from a single sample sequenced in a study of radiation and T cells in renal cell carcinoma (dated by TCRdb to the early 2020s). The time point label corresponds to: blood 4 weeks post-SBRT, at nephrectomy. The treatment or condition label of this sample denotes: 15 Gy SBRT to primary tumor, nephrectomy 4 weeks later. Library method: the immunoSEQ multiplex PCR assay. TCRdb's version of the immuneACCESS table is confined to in-frame rearrangements and falls short of the full clone set. An unresolved V gene accounts for under half of the shortfall where checked; the remainder is of unknown origin. Present in this sample are around 180,000 clones, around 90% of which were seen just once. The ten most abundant clones make up about 11% of the sample. Source: blood, taken from a patient whose treatment included radiotherapy and nephrectomy. Source of these receptors: a woman aged 50 to 60 with renal cell carcinoma.

A remark on this clone: The junction departs from germline at one end; a sequencing error may be responsible. The chain is built from TRBV13 and TRBJ1-6; no definite D call. CDR1 and CDR2 from the germline V gene are PRHDT and FYEKMQ (reference sequence). The CDR3 is made up of 19 amino acids. CDR3 sequence: CASSVGPIPLRRRNSPLHF. In nucleotides, the CDR3 is TGTGCCAGCAGCGTAGGTCCTATACCCCTTCGCCGGCGGAATTCACCCCTCCACTTT.

The chain has TRBV19 and TRBJ1-2; 9 bases are shared with TRBD1. V gave up 3 bases and J gave up 4 bases; unmatched junction bases: 6. The CDR3 has 15 amino acids. The germline CDR1 and CDR2 sequences are LNHDA and SQIVND (reference sequence). The CDR3 nucleotides are TGTGCCAGTAGTATTGGGACAGGGACTGGCTATGGCTACACCTTC. As protein: CASSIGTGTGYGYTF.

The J gene is TRBJ2-2, the V gene TRBV5-6; D perhaps matches TRBD1 (5 bases). This CDR3 region has 16 residues. The germline V gene has CDR1 SGHDT and CDR2 YYEEEE. Between the trimmed V and J ends, which lost 2 bases and 2 bases, there was a span of 13 bases. The CDR3 protein is CASSFRGRVNTGELFF. The CDR3 region has the DNA TGTGCCAGCAGCTTTAGAGGCAGGGTTAACACCGGGGAGCTGTTTTTT.

The chain combines TRBV5-1 with TRBJ1-2; perhaps TRBD1 as D (5 bases). Germline-derived CDR1 and CDR2 are SGHRS and YFSETQ. V lost 3 bases to trimming and J lost 6 bases, with 12 bases between them. The CDR3 is 13 residues long. The DNA for the CDR3 is TGCGCCAGCAGCTATCAGGGTCTTGATGGCTACACCTTC. Its translation is CASSYQGLDGYTF.

The rearrangement uses TRBV6-6 and TRBJ1-6; TRBD1 might be the D (5 bases). Trimming pared 7 bases from V and 7 bases from J, leaving 14 bases between. This CDR3 has 14 amino acids. Germline lookup yields CDR1 MNHNY and CDR2 SVGAGI (reference sequence). Here the CDR3 reads CASTPGLFNSPLHF. The CDR3 DNA is TGTGCCAGCACCCCGGGACTCTTCAATTCACCCCTCCACTTT.

The rearrangement links TRBV19 to TRBJ2-3; 9 bases fit TRBD1. The CDR3 runs to 18 residues. V lost 3 bases to trimming and J lost 3 bases; unmatched junction nucleotides: 13. Per germline, CDR1 LNHDA and CDR2 SQIVND (reference sequence). The CDR3 nucleotides are TGTGCCAGTAGTATCGCGGCTTGGGACAGGGTGGGAACAGATACGCAGTATTTT. This sequence encodes CASSIAAWDRVGTDTQYF.

The genes are TRBV19 and TRBJ1-5; D might be TRBD1 (6 bases). The germline V gene has CDR1 LNHDA and CDR2 SQIVND (reference sequence). V shed 6 bases and J shed 5 bases, with 11 bases lying between them. The CDR3 consists of 13 residues. The CDR3 protein is CASRRQVHQPQHF. DNA of the CDR3: TGTGCCAGTAGGAGACAGGTTCATCAGCCCCAGCATTTT.

This clone was observed a single time. This chain uses TRBV7-2 with TRBJ1-3; D is undetermined. V gave up 2 bases and J gave up 4 bases, with 6 bases separating them. This CDR3 is built from 13 residues. Germline V gene sequence: CDR1 SGHTA, CDR2 FQGNSA. The CDR3 is CASSLLPGNTIYF. CDR3 bases: TGTGCCAGCAGCTTACTTCCCGGAAACACCATATATTTT.

This clone came up once. The chain carries TRBV19 and TRBJ1-6, with 10 bases that match TRBD1. Germline-derived CDR1 and CDR2 are LNHDA and SQIVND (reference sequence). V lost 3 bases, J lost 7 bases, and 3 bases stayed unmatched. The CDR3 extends over 15 amino acids. The DNA of the CDR3 is TGTGCCAGTAGTATTGGGGACAGGGGAAATTCACCCCTCCACTTT. It translates to CASSIGDRGNSPLHF.

The V and J genes are TRBV7-6 and TRBJ2-1, with unresolved D. CDR1 and CDR2 from the germline V gene are SGHVS and FNYEAQ. The V and J ends lost 5 bases and 6 bases respectively, with 11 bases between them. The CDR3 sequence is 13 residues long. This chain's CDR3 is CASSQPGLNEQFF. The CDR3 coding sequence is TGTGCCAGCAGCCAGCCCGGTCTCAATGAGCAGTTCTTC.

This chain connects TRBV11-2 to TRBJ2-7; TRBD1 is a possible D gene (6 bases). This CDR3 contains 14 residues. CDR1 SGHAT and CDR2 FQNNGV come from the germline V gene. Between the trimmed V and J ends, which lost 3 bases and 2 bases, there was a span of 11 bases. CDR3: CASSFPRGTYEQYF. The CDR3, as DNA: TGTGCCAGCAGCTTCCCGAGGGGGACCTACGAGCAGTACTTC. Full variable domain (missing parts from reference TRBV11-2 and TRBJ2-7): EAGVAQSPRYKIIEKRQSVAFWCNPISGHATLYWYQQILGQGPKLLIQFQNNGVVDDSQLPKDRFSAERLKGVDSTLKIQPAKLEDSAVYLCASSFPRGTYEQYFGPGTRLTVT.

Comments on this clone: Sequence at one end of the junction differs from germline and may be a read error. The chain recombines TRBV6-5 with TRBJ2-7, with 7 bases lining up with TRBD1. Germline V gene data show CDR1 as MNHEY and CDR2 as SVGAGI. CDR3 length: 15 residues. In DNA form, the CDR3 reads TGTGCCAGCAGTTACAATCGGGACAGTTCCTACGAGCAGCACTTC. Residues: CASSYNRDSSYEQHF.

V and J are TRBV6-1 and TRBJ1-5; maybe TRBD1 (6 bases). The CDR3 totals 16 residues. Germline CDR1 reads MNHNS; CDR2 reads SASEGT. The V end lost 8 bases, the J end lost 4 bases, and 21 bases lay between the germline ends. The CDR3 region has the DNA TGTGCCAGCCGTGCGGGGGGCGGGGCAGGGAATCAGCCCCAGCATTTT. The encoded protein is CASRAGGGAGNQPQHF.

This chain uses TRBV6-6 with TRBJ1-1, with 7 bases that match TRBD1. Germline CDR1 is MNHNY and CDR2 is SVGAGI (reference sequence). This CDR3 region has 14 residues. The ends lost 2 bases at V and 5 bases at J; junction bases unmatched: 5. The CDR3 reads CASSYGTERTEAFF. In nucleotides, the CDR3 is TGTGCCAGCAGTTACGGGACAGAACGGACTGAAGCTTTCTTT.

V is TRBV13 and J is TRBJ2-2; TRBD1 aligns across 9 bases. This CDR3 comprises 16 residues. V was clipped by 3 bases and J by 6 bases; unmatched bases: 8. Germline CDR1 is PRHDT and CDR2 is FYEKMQ (reference sequence). CDR3 nucleotides: TGTGCCAGCAGCTTCAGGGACAGGGTGCTGTCCGGGGAGCTGTTTTTT. Translation: CASSFRDRVLSGELFF.

The rearrangement joins TRBV9 to TRBJ1-3; D is perhaps TRBD1 (6 bases). The CDR3 has 15 amino acids. Trimming shortened V by 4 bases and J by 0 bases, and 11 bases separated the two germline ends. Germline CDR1 and CDR2: SGDLS and YYNGEE. CDR3 protein: CASSPDRISGNTIYF. The DNA for the CDR3 is TGTGCCAGCAGCCCGGACAGAATCTCTGGAAACACCATATATTTT.

This chain connects TRBV6-1 to TRBJ2-7; no clear D. CDR1 is MNHNS and CDR2 is SASEGT in the germline V gene. This CDR3 spans 14 amino acids. V lost 5 bases and J lost 0, with 11 bases in between. The CDR3 reads CASSPDFSSYEQYF. The DNA for the CDR3 is TGTGCCAGCAGTCCCGACTTTAGCTCCTACGAGCAGTACTTC.

This chain links TRBV18 with TRBJ2-2, with 12 bases aligning to TRBD2. Germline-derived CDR1 and CDR2 are KGHSH and LQKENI. V gave up 3 bases and J gave up 5 bases; unmatched junction bases: 1. The CDR3 has 15 amino acids. For the CDR3, the DNA is TGTGCCAGCTCACCTGGGACTAGCGGGACCGGGGAGCTGTTTTTT. The encoded protein is CASSPGTSGTGELFF.

This clone was observed a single time. The rearrangement uses TRBV7-2 and TRBJ1-2, with D tentatively TRBD1 (5 bases). V lost 5 bases and J lost 5, with 18 bases in between. CDR1 is SGHTA, CDR2 FQGNSA, per germline. The CDR3 is made up of 15 amino acids. Here the CDR3 reads CASSPGPAGGYGYTF. The CDR3 DNA reads as TGTGCCAGCAGCCCGGGACCGGCGGGTGGGTATGGCTACACCTTC.

This rearrangement joins TRBV4-1 to TRBJ1-1; D gene unclear. The CDR3 has 12 amino acids. Between the trimmed V and J ends, which lost 1 base and 8 bases, there was a span of 8 bases. Germline CDR1 MGHRA, CDR2 YSYEKL. Here the CDR3 reads CASSQGSYEAFF. The CDR3 nucleotides are TGCGCCAGCAGCCAAGGAAGCTACGAAGCTTTCTTT.

V and J are TRBV4-2 and TRBJ2-3, with D possibly being TRBD2 (5 bases). The CDR3 length is 16 residues. Trimming took off 0 bases at V and 1 base at J, with 11 bases between the two ends. The germline gives CDR1 LGHNA, CDR2 YNFKEQ. CDR3 loop: CASSQDLAGGTDTQYF. CDR3 bases: TGTGCCAGCAGCCAAGATCTAGCAGGAGGCACAGATACGCAGTATTTT.

This CDR3 reads CAIRGDRAQETQYF. CDR3 bases: TGTGCCATCAGGGGGGACAGGGCCCAAGAGACCCAGTACTTC. V gene TRBV10-3 combines with J gene TRBJ2-5; 9 bases fit TRBD1. The trim removed 6 bases at V and 1 base at J, leaving 3 bases unmatched. The germline gives CDR1 ENHRY, CDR2 SYGVKD. The CDR3 extends over 14 amino acids.

The rearrangement links TRBV30 to TRBJ1-2; perhaps TRBD1 as D (6 bases). The CDR3 length is 15 residues. Trimming shortened V by 2 bases and J by 7 bases, and 20 bases separated the two germline ends. Germline values: CDR1 GTSNPN, CDR2 SVGIG (reference sequence). CDR3 nucleotides: TGTGCCTGGAGTCCCCCCCCCAGGGGAAAAGTTGGCTACACCTTC. This gives the protein CAWSPPPRGKVGYTF.

The gene calls are TRBV14 and TRBJ2-7; either TRBD1 or TRBD2 may supply D (6 bases each). V was pared by 1 base and J by 6 bases, with 22 bases between. This CDR3 is 17 amino acids long. The germline CDR1 and CDR2 sequences are SGHDN and FVKESK. For the CDR3, the DNA is TGTGCCAGCAGCCAAGTTGGTTGGGGGGCGAATCGGGCCGAGCAGTACTTC. Protein sequence: CASSQVGWGANRAEQYF. Full variable domain (remainder filled in from reference TRBV14 and TRBJ2-7): EAGVTQFPSHSVIEKGQTVTLRCDPISGHDNLYWYRRVMGKEIKFLLHFVKESKQDESGMPNNRFLAERTGGTYSTLKVQPAELEDSGVYFCASSQVGWGANRAEQYFGPGTRLTVT.

The gene calls are TRBV2 and TRBJ1-2; the D gene is possibly TRBD1 (5 bases). The CDR3 loop spans 14 amino acids. The V end lost 4 bases, the J end lost 5 bases, and 14 bases lay between the germline ends. Germline lookup yields CDR1 SNHLY and CDR2 FYNNEI. This CDR3 reads CASSVGGRAYGYTF. The CDR3 nucleotides read TGTGCCAGCAGTGTTGGTGGCAGGGCTTATGGCTACACCTTC. The variable domain in full, completed from reference TRBV2 and TRBJ1-2, reads EPEVTQTPSHQVTQMGQEVILRCVPISNHLYFYWYRQILGQKVEFLVSFYNNEISEKSEIFDDQFSVERPDGSNFTLKIRSTKLEDSAMYFCASSVGGRAYGYTFGSGTRLTVV.